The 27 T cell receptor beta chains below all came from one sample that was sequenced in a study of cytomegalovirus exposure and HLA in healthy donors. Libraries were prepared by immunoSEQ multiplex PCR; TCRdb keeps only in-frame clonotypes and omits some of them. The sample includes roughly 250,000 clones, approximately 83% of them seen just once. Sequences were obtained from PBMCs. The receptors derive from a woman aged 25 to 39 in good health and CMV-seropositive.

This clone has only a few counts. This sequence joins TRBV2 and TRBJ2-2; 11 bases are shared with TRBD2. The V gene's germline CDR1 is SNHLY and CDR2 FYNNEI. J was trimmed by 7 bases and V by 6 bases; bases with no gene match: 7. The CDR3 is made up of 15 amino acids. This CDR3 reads CASRATSGALGELFF. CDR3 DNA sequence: TGTGCCAGCAGGGCGACTAGCGGGGCCCTCGGGGAGCTGTTTTTT.

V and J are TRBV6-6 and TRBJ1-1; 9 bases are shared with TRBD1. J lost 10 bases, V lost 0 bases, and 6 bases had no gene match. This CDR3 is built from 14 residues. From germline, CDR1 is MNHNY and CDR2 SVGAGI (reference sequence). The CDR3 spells CASSYSPGQGGAFF. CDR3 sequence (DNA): TGTGCCAGCAGTTACTCCCCGGGACAGGGTGGAGCTTTCTTT.

The CDR3 protein is CASSITGSGNTIYF. The CDR3 DNA sequence: TGTGCCAGTAGTATAACAGGCTCTGGAAACACCATATATTTT. The chain has TRBV19 and TRBJ1-3; D is perhaps TRBD1 (5 bases). The CDR3 runs to 14 residues. CDR1 LNHDA and CDR2 SQIVND come from the germline V gene (reference sequence). Trimming shortened V by 2 bases and J by 0 bases, and 5 bases separated the two germline ends.

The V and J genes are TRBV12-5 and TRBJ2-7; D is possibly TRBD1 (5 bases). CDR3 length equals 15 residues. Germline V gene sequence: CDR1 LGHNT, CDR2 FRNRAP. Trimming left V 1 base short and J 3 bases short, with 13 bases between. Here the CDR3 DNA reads TGTGCTAGTGGTTTGGCCCCCCCGCAGGGCTACGAGCAGTACTTC. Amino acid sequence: CASGLAPPQGYEQYF.

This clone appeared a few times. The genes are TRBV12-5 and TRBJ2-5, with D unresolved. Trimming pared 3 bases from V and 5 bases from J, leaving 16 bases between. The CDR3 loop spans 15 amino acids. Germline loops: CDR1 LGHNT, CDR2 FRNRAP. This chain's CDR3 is CASGFPGPVGETQYF. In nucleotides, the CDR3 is TGTGCTAGTGGTTTTCCAGGTCCCGTTGGGGAGACCCAGTACTTC.

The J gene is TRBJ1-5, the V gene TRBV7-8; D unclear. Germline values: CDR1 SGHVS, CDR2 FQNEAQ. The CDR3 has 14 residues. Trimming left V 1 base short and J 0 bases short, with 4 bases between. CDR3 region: CASSLESSNQPQHF. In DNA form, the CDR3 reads TGTGCCAGCAGCTTAGAGAGTAGCAATCAGCCCCAGCATTTT.

The CDR3 reads CASSPGQITFYGYTF. The CDR3 nucleotides are TGTGCCAGCTCACCGGGACAGATAACCTTCTATGGCTACACCTTC. V usage is TRBV18 and J usage is TRBJ1-2; 7 bases match TRBD1. CDR3 size: 15 residues. V trimming: 3 bases; J trimming: 4 bases; junction bases outside the gene matches: 8. Germline assignment: CDR1 KGHSH and CDR2 LQKENI.

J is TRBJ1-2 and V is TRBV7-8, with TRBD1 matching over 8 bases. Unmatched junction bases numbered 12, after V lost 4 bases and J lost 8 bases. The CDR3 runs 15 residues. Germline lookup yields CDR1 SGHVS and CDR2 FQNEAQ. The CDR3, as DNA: TGTGCCAGCAGCTATGTACCTGGGACAGGCGGCGGCTACACCTTC. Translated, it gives CASSYVPGTGGGYTF.

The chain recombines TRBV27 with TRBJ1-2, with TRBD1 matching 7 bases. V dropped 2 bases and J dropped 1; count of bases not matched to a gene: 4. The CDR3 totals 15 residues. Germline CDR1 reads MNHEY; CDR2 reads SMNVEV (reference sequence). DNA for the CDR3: TGTGCCAGCAGTTTAGGTCAGGGGGGTAACTATGGCTACACCTTC. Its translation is CASSLGQGGNYGYTF.

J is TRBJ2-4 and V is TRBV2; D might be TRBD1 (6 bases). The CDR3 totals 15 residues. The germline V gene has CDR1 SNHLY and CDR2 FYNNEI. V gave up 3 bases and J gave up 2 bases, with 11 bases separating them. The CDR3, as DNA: TGTGCCAGCAGTGACGTGGGGGCGACCAAAAACATTCAGTACTTC. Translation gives CASSDVGATKNIQYF. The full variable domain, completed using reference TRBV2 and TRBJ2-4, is EPEVTQTPSHQVTQMGQEVILRCVPISNHLYFYWYRQILGQKVEFLVSFYNNEISEKSEIFDDQFSVERPDGSNFTLKIRSTKLEDSAMYFCASSDVGATKNIQYFGAGTRLSVL.

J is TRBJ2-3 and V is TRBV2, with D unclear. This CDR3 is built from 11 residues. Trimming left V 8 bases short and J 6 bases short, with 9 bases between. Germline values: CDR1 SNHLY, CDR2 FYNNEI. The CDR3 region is CASLIGDTQYF. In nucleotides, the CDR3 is TGTGCCAGCCTAATCGGGGATACGCAGTATTTT.

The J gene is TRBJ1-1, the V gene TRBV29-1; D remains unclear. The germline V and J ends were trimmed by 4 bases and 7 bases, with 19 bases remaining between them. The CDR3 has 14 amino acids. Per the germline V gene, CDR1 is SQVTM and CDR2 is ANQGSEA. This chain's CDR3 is CSVVIRGPWDEAFF. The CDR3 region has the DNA TGCAGCGTTGTGATCCGGGGTCCTTGGGATGAAGCTTTCTTT.

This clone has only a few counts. The CDR3, as DNA: TGTGCCAGCACAATGACTAGCGGGAGTATTAAGCAGTTCTTC. It translates to CASTMTSGSIKQFF. The chain combines TRBV6-6 with TRBJ2-1; 12 nucleotides align to TRBD2. From germline, CDR1 is MNHNY and CDR2 SVGAGI (reference sequence). The trim removed 7 bases at V and 11 bases at J, leaving 9 bases unmatched. The CDR3 runs 14 residues.

The DNA of the CDR3 is TGTGCCAGCAGCTTGGGGGGGGTTCGCTCCTACGAGCAGTACTTC. Protein: CASSLGGVRSYEQYF. The chain employs TRBV5-6 and TRBJ2-7, with D possibly matching TRBD2 (6 bases). V lost 0 bases and J 0 bases, leaving 10 bases between the germline ends. This CDR3 region has 15 residues. Per germline, CDR1 SGHDT and CDR2 YYEEEE.

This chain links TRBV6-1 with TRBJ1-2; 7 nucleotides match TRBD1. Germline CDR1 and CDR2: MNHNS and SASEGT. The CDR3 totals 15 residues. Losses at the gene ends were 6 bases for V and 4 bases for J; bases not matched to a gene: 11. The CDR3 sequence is CASSRDREEVYGYTF. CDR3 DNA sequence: TGTGCCAGCAGCCGAGACAGGGAAGAAGTCTATGGCTACACCTTC.

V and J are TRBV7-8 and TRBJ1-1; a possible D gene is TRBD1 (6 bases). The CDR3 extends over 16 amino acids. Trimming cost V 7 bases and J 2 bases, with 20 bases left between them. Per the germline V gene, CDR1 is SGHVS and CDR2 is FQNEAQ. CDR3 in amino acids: CASTLIQGRRNTEAFF. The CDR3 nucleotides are TGTGCCAGCACACTAATACAGGGAAGGAGAAACACTGAAGCTTTCTTT.

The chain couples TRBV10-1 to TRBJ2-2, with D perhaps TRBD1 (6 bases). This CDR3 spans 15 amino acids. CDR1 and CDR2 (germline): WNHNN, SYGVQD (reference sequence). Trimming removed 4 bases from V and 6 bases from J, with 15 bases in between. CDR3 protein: CASSAFKGTPGELFF. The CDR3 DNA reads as TGCGCCAGCAGTGCTTTTAAGGGGACACCCGGGGAGCTGTTTTTT.

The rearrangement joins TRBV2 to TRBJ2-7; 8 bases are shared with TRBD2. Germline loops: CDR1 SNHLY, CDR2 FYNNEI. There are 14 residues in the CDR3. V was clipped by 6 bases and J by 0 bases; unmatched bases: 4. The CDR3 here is CASRFSGNSYEQYF. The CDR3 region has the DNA TGTGCCAGCAGATTTAGCGGGAACTCCTACGAGCAGTACTTC.

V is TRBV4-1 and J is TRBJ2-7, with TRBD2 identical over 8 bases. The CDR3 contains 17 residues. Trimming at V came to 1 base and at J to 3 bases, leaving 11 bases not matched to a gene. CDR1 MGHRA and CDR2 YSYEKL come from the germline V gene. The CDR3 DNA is TGCGCCAGCAGCCAAGTTCCCACTAGCGGAGTTTTCTACGAGCAGTACTTC. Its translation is CASSQVPTSGVFYEQYF.

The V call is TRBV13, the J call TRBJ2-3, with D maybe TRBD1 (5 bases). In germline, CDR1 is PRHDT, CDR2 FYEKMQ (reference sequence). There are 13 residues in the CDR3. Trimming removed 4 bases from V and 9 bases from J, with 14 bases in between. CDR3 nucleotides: TGTGCCAGCAGCTCCCGACAGCAAGTGACGCAGTATTTT. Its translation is CASSSRQQVTQYF. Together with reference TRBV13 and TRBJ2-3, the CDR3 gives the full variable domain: AAGVIQSPRHLIKEKRETATLKCYPIPRHDTVYWYQQGPGQDPQFLISFYEKMQSDKGSIPDRFSAQQFSDYHSELNMSSLELGDSALYFCASSSRQQVTQYFGPGTRLTVL.

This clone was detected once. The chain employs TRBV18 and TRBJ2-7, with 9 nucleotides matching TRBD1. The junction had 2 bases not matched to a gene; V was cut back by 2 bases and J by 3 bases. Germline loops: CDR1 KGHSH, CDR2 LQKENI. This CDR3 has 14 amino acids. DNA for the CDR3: TGTGCCAGCTCACCAGACAGGGGGGTCTACGAGCAGTACTTC. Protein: CASSPDRGVYEQYF. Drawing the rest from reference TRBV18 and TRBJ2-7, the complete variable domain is NAGVMQNPRHLVRRRGQEARLRCSPMKGHSHVYWYRQLPEEGLKFMVYLQKENIIDESGMPKERFSAEFPKEGPSILRIQQVVRGDSAAYFCASSPDRGVYEQYFGPGTRLTVT.

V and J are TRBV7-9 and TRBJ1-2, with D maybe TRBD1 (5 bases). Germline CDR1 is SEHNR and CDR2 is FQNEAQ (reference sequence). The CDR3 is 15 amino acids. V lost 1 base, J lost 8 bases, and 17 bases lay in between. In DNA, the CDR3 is TGTGCCAGCAGCTTAGTTGCAGGGCCCGTCTTAGGCTACACCTTC. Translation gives CASSLVAGPVLGYTF.

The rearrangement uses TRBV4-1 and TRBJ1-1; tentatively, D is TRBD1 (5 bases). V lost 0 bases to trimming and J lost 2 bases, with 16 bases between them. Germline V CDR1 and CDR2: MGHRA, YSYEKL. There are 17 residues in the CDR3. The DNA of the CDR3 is TGCGCCAGCAGCCAAGATCAAAGACAGAAATCCAACACTGAAGCTTTCTTT. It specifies CASSQDQRQKSNTEAFF.

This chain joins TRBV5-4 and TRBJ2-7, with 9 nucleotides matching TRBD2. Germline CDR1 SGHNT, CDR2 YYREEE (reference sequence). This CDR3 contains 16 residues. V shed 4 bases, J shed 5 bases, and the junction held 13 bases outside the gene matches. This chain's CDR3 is CASSPWAGGPVNEQYF. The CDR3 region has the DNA TGTGCCAGCAGCCCCTGGGCGGGAGGGCCGGTAAACGAGCAGTACTTC.

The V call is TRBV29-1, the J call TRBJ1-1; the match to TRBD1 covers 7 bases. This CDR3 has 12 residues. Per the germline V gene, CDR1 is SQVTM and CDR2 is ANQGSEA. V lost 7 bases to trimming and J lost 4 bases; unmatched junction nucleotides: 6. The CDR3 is CSARGQGTEAFF. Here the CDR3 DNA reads TGCAGCGCTAGGGGGCAGGGCACTGAAGCTTTCTTT.

CDR3 in amino acids: CASSLGLEQYF. CDR3 nucleotide sequence: TGTGCCAGCAGTTTGGGGCTCGAGCAGTACTTC. The V call is TRBV6-5, the J call TRBJ2-7; D is possibly TRBD1 (5 bases). CDR3 length: 11 amino acids. Germline CDR1 MNHEY, CDR2 SVGAGI. Trimming took 4 bases from V and 6 from J, leaving 7 bases between them.

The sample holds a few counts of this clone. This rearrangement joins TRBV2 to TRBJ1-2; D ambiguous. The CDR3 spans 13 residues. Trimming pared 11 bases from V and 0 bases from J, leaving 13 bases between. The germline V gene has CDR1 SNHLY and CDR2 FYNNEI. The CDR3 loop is CADTRTANYGYTF. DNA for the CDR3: TGTGCCGACACCCGAACAGCTAACTATGGCTACACCTTC.